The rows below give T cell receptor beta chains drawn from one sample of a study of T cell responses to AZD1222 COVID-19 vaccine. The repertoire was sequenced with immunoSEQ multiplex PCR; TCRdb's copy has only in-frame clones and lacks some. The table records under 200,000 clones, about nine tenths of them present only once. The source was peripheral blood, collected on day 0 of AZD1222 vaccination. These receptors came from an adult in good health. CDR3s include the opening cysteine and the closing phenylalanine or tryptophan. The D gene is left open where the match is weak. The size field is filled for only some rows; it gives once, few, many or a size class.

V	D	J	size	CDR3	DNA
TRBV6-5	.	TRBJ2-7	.	CASSWVDTSPREQYF	TGTGCCAGCAGTTGGGTGGACACATCACCCCGCGAGCAGTACTTC
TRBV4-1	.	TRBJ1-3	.	CASSQGGQVSNTIYF	TGCGCCAGCAGCCAGGGGGGGCAGGTCTCGAACACCATATATTTT
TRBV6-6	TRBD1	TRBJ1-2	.	CASNWDRENYGYTF	TGTGCCAGCAACTGGGACAGAGAAAACTATGGCTACACCTTC
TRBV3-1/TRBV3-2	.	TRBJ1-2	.	CASGTGASGGYTF	TGTGCCAGCGGAACTGGGGCCTCGGGCGGCTACACCTTC
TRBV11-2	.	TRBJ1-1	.	CASSLGLGAFF	TGTGCCAGCAGCTTAGGGTTGGGAGCTTTCTTT
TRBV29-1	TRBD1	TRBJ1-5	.	CSVAGQGSQPQHF	TGCAGCGTGGCAGGACAGGGAAGTCAGCCCCAGCATTTT
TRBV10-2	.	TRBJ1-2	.	CASGNGVYGYTF	TGCGCCAGCGGCAACGGGGTTTATGGCTACACCTTC
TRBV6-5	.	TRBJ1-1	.	CASSSHRVRDTEAFF	TGTGCCAGCAGTTCCCACAGGGTCCGGGATACTGAAGCTTTCTTT
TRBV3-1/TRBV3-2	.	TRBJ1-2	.	CASSHELRGVGYTF	TGTGCCAGCAGCCATGAACTACGCGGGGTTGGCTACACCTTC
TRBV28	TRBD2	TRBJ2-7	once	CASSGVVGGTYEQYF	TGTGCCAGCAGTGGGGTCGTGGGAGGGACGTACGAGCAGTACTTC
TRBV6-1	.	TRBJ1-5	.	CASSEGGYQPQHF	TGTGCCAGCAGTGAAGGCGGATATCAGCCCCAGCATTTT
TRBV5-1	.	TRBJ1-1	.	CASSLGATEAFF	TGCGCCAGCAGCTTGGGGGCAACTGAAGCTTTCTTT
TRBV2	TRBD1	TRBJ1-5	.	CASSEEQGYQPQHF	TGTGCCAGCAGTGAGGAACAGGGGTATCAGCCCCAGCATTTT
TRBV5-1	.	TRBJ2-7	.	CASSDQGKGNAYEQYF	TGCGCCAGCAGCGACCAGGGGAAGGGAAACGCCTACGAGCAGTACTTC
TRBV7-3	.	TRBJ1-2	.	CASSLNSGAAGSYGYTF	TGTGCCAGCAGCTTAAATAGCGGGGCAGCGGGGAGCTATGGCTACACCTTC
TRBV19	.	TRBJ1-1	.	CASAVNTEAFF	TGTGCCAGTGCCGTTAACACTGAAGCTTTCTTT
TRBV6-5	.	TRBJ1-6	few	CASRTVNSPLHF	TGTGCCAGCAGAACAGTTAATTCACCCCTCCACTTT
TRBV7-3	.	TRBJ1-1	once	CASSSTDRNTEAFF	TGTGCCAGCAGCTCCACCGACAGGAACACTGAAGCTTTCTTT
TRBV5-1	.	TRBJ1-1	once	CASSLGGNTEAFF	TGCGCCAGCAGCTTAGGGGGAAACACTGAAGCTTTCTTT
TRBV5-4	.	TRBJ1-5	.	CASSFFGNQPQHF	TGTGCCAGCAGCTTTTTCGGCAATCAGCCCCAGCATTTT
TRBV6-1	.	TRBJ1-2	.	CASSEAIRARGGYTF	TGTGCCAGCAGTGAAGCGATCCGAGCCCGGGGAGGCTACACCTTC
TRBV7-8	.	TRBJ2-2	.	CASSAPLGTNTGELFF	TGTGCCAGCAGCGCACCACTAGGGACGAACACCGGGGAGCTGTTTTTT
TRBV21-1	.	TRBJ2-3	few	CASPGLAPTGCTDTQYF	TGTGCCAGCCCGGGACTAGCGCCAACCGGGTGCACAGATACGCAGTATTTT
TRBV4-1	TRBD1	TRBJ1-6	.	CASSQVSDRGSPLHF	TGCGCCAGCAGCCAAGTTTCGGACAGGGGCTCACCCCTCCACTTT
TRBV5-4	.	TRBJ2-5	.	CASSDRLGPFETQYF	TGTGCCAGCAGCGACCGACTAGGTCCCTTCGAGACCCAGTACTTC
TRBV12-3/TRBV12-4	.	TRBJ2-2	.	CASSLGIPGELFF	TGTGCCAGCAGTTTGGGCATTCCCGGGGAGCTGTTTTTT
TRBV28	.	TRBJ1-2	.	CASRLSGFAGHLLNYGYTF	TGTGCCAGCAGACTTTCAGGTTTTGCAGGACACCTTTTAAACTATGGCTACACCTTC
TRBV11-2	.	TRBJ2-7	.	CASSLESSRSEQYF	TGTGCCAGCAGCTTAGAGTCATCCAGGAGCGAGCAGTACTTC
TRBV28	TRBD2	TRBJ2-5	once	CASSPGGSGETQYF	TGTGCCAGCAGTCCGGGGGGGAGTGGGGAGACCCAGTACTTC
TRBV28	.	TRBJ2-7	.	CASSPTKVVLPHEQYF	TGTGCCAGCAGTCCAACCAAGGTGGTTCTCCCCCACGAGCAGTACTTC
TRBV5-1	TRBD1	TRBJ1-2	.	CASSIDSLRTGRGLAGYTF	TGCGCCAGCAGCATCGATTCTCTCAGGACAGGGAGGGGTCTTGCCGGCTACACCTTC
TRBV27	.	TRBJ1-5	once	CASSFSGSSNQPQHF	TGTGCCAGCAGTTTTTCGGGGTCCAGCAATCAGCCCCAGCATTTT
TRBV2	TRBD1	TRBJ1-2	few	CASSDIRQGVGYTF	TGTGCCAGCAGTGATATACGACAGGGAGTTGGCTACACCTTC
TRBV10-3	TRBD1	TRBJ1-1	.	CAIRNRGGGGVGEAFF	TGTGCCATCAGAAACAGAGGGGGCGGTGGAGTCGGTGAAGCTTTCTTT
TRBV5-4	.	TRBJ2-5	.	CASSPRDLRKTQYF	TGTGCCAGCAGCCCCAGGGACTTAAGAAAGACCCAGTACTTC
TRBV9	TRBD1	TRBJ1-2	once	CASSASGTGAPYGYTF	TGTGCCAGCAGCGCTTCCGGGACAGGGGCACCCTATGGCTACACCTTC
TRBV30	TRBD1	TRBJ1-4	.	CAWSKGALNEKLFF	TGTGCCTGGTCCAAGGGGGCCCTTAATGAAAAACTGTTTTTT
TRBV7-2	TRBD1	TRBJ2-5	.	CASSKDRGAETQYF	TGTGCCAGCAGCAAGGACAGGGGTGCGGAGACCCAGTACTTC